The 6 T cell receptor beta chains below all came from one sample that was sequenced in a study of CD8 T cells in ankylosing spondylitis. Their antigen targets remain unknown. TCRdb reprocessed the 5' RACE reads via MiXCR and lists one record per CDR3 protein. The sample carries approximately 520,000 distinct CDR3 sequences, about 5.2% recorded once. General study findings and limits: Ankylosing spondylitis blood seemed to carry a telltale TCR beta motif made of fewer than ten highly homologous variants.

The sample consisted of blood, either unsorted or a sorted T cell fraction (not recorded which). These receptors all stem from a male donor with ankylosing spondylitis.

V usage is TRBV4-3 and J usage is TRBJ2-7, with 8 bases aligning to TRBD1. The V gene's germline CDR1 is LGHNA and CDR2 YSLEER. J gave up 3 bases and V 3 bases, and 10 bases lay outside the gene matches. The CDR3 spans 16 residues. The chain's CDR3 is CASSHDAGTGFYEQYF. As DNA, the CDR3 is TGCGCCAGCAGCCACGATGCTGGGACAGGCTTCTACGAGCAGTACTTC.

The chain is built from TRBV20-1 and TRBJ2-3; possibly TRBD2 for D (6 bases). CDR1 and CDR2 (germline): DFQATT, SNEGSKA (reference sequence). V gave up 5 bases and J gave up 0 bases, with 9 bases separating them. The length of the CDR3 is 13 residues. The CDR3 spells CSAPGVSTDTQYF. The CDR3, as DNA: TGCAGTGCTCCGGGGGTTAGCACAGATACGCAGTATTTT.

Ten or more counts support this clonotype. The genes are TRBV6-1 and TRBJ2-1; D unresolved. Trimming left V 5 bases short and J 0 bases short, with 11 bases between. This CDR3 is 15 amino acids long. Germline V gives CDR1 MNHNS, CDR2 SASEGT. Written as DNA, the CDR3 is TGTGCCAGCAGTCCGACGGTTAGCTCCTACAATGAGCAGTTCTTC. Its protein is CASSPTVSSYNEQFF.

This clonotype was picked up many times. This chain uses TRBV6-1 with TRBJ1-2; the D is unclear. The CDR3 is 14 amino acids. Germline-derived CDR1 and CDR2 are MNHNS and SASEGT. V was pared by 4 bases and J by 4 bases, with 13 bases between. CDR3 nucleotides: TGTGCCAGCAGTGTGAGGACTGGCTCCTATGGCTACACCTTC. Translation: CASSVRTGSYGYTF.

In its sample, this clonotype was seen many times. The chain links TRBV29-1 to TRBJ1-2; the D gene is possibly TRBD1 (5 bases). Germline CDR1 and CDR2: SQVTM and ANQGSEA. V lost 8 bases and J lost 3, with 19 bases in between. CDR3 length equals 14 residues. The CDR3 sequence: CSTIGHQVDYGYTF. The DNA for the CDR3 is TGCAGCACGATCGGACACCAGGTAGACTATGGCTACACCTTC.

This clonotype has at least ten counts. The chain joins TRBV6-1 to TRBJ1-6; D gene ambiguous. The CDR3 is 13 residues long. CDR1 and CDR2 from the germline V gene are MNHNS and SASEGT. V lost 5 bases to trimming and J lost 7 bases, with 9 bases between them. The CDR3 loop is CASSRVRNSPLHF. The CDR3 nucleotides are TGTGCCAGCAGTCGCGTTAGAAATTCACCCCTCCACTTT.